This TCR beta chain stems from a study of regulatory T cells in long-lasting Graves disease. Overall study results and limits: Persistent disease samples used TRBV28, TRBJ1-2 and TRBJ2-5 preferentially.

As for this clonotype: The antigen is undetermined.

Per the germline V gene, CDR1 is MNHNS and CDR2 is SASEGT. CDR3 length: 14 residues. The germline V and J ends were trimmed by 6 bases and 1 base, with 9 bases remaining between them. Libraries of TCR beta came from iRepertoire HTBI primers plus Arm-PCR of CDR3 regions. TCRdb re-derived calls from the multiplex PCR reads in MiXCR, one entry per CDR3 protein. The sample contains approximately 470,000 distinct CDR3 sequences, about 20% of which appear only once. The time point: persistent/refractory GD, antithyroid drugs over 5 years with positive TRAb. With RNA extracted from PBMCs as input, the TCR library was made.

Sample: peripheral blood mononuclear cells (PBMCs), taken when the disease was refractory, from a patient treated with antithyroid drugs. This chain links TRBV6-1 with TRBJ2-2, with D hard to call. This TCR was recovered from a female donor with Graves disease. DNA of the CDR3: TGTGCCAGCAGCCGTCGGCTGAACACCGGGGAGCTGTTTTTT. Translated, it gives CASSRRLNTGELFF.